This TCR beta chain is drawn from a study of CXCR3-negative and CXCR3-positive naive CD8 T cells (dated by TCRdb to 2018 to 2020). A note on the overall study: In total, 130 million to 150 million TRB reads were obtained, or roughly 1.5 +/- 0.3 million reads per library. Diversity and physicochemical repertoire analyses covered about a dozen donors pooled from two independent experiments. Naive subsets from about five donors and memory cells from 3 donors were included in the TRBV-TRBJ cluster analysis.

Without a recorded count, this clonotype is taken to be medium-sized (0.01 to 0.1%) from its frequency. The antigen this receptor binds is unknown. General conclusions and limits of the study: TRB CDR3s from CXCR3-positive naive cells showed higher hydrophobicity (lower Kidera factor 4), lower energy, and higher strength and volume indices than CXCR3-negative naive cells. Surface CD5, linked to self-reactivity in mice, was comparable between naive subsets; TCR interaction strength was therefore also inferred from TRB CDR3 physicochemical properties. Similar TRBV-TRBJ usage was shown by naive CXCR3-negative and CXCR3-positive cells from the same donor, whereas distinct patterns were shown by memory cells. Both naive subsets had comparably high repertoire diversity, while memory CD8+ T cells had much lower repertoire diversity. Because CXCR3 expression was partially decreased after cryopreservation, freshly isolated PBMCs were used for most assays.

Each CD8+ T cell subset was flow-sorted in triplicate, and 250,000 to 300,000 cells per subset were placed directly into RLT lysis buffer. Naive CD8+ T cells were defined stringently as CD45RO-CCR7+CD27+CD95- to exclude memory contaminants. Peripheral blood mononuclear cells were isolated from buffy coats using standard density gradient centrifugation. A FACSAria III was used to flow-sort naive CXCR3-negative and CXCR3-positive CD8+ T cells. Total RNA was extracted from sorted cells with an RNeasy Mini Kit. There are 15 amino acids in the CDR3, from cysteine to phenylalanine inclusive. The protein alone is recorded here. CDR1 and CDR2, looked up from the germline V gene (reference sequence), are SEHNR and FQNEAQ. Sequencer: NextSeq 550. The Human TCR Profiling Kit (MiLaboratory) was used to prepare UMI-labeled 5' RACE TRB cDNA libraries. cDNA synthesis used the entire amount of extracted RNA, and PCR amplification then used the entire amount of cDNA produced. The libraries were made side by side, with each library going through the same number of PCR cycles. Turning to the authors' computational methods: With a minimum of two reads required per UMI, MIGEC and MiXCR pulled out about 50,000 +/- 10,000 unique UMI-labeled TRB cDNA molecules from each library. On average, each library contained about 40,000 +/- 10,000 functional in-frame TRB CDR3 nucleotide clonotypes without stop codons. Diversity metrics, including normalized Shannon-Wiener and Chao1, were computed in VDJtools after downsampling to 5000 UMI-labeled TRB molecules per sample. Clonotype-size-weighted physicochemical properties of the central five CDR3 residues (interaction energy, strength, volume and Kidera factor 4) were computed in VDJtools. Once TCRdb had reprocessed the reads, it stored one entry per CDR3 protein sequence and supplied no DNA. V and J calls and clone size were set by TCRdb, not the authors. This sample's table lists about 5,500 distinct CDR3 sequences. Around 2% of the sample goes to the ten largest clones.

The rearranged segments are TRBV7-9 and TRBJ1-1; the TRBD1 assignment by TCRdb is unverifiable without DNA. The receptor was derived from a human donor in good health. Some clones in this sample may be carry-over from other donors' samples. Sequenced: naive CXCR3+ CD8+ T cells from blood. In the paper's terms, the cell subset or site label means: CD45RO-CCR7+CD27+CD95- naive CD8+ T cells expressing CXCR3 (TNR3+). CDR3 reads: CASSLQGRLRAEAFF.